The entry that follows covers one T cell receptor beta chain sequence. Its cognate antigen is unknown. The method was immunoSEQ multiplex PCR; TCRdb's version includes in-frame clones alone and lacks a portion of them. The table includes tens of thousands of clones, around nine tenths detected once. These data belong to a study of OX40 agonist ivuxolimab in advanced cancers. Study context: Treatment of patients was with ivuxolimab, an agonistic anti-OX40 (CD134) antibody.

General study results and limits: Average numbers of expanded clones were greater in CD8+ T cells than in CD4+.

V gave up 5 bases and J gave up 2 bases, with 10 bases separating them. CDR1 and CDR2 from the germline V gene are SGHVS and FNYEAQ. The CDR3 consists of 13 residues. This TCR derives from an adult with an advanced solid tumor such as melanoma, head and neck, liver or kidney cancer. The chain employs TRBV7-6 and TRBJ2-7, with D maybe TRBD1 (7 bases). Sequencing was performed on CD4+ or CD8+ T cells sorted from blood, taken in a trial of the OX40 agonist ivuxolimab. The CDR3 is CASSGGTAYEQYF. The CDR3 DNA is TGTGCCAGCAGCGGGGGGACAGCCTACGAGCAGTACTTC.